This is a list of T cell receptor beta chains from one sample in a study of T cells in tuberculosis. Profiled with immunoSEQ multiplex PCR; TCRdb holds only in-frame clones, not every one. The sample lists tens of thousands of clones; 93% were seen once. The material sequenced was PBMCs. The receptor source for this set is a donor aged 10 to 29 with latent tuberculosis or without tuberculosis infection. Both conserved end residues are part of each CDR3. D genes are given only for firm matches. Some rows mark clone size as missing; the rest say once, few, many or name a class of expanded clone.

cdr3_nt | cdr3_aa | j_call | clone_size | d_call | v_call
TGTGCCTCTCTGCAGGGCATGAACACTGAAGCTTTCTTT | CASLQGMNTEAFF | TRBJ1-1 | . | . | TRBV10-3
TGTGCCAGCAGCCAAGAATTCGGGCAGGGGAACAGCTACACCTTC | CASSQEFGQGNSYTF | TRBJ1-2 | . | . | TRBV4-2
TGCGCCAGCAGCTTTGGCAGGGGGCGTGTGAGCTCCTACAATGAGCAGTTCTTC | CASSFGRGRVSSYNEQFF | TRBJ2-1 | . | TRBD1 | TRBV5-1
TGTGCCAGCTCCTGGGACAGAAGCAATCAGCCCCAGCATTTT | CASSWDRSNQPQHF | TRBJ1-5 | . | TRBD1 | TRBV18
TGTGCGGCGGAGGGCTGGGAGACCCAGTACTTC | CAAEGWETQYF | TRBJ2-5 | . | . | TRBV30
TGTGCCAGCAGCTTGGCCGGGAACTCCTACGAGCAGTACTTC | CASSLAGNSYEQYF | TRBJ2-7 | . | . | TRBV5-6
TGTGCCAGTAGTATATCGGTGGGACAGGGGTTAACCGGGGAGCTGTTTTTT | CASSISVGQGLTGELFF | TRBJ2-2 | . | TRBD1 | TRBV19
TGCGCCAGCAGCCGTACAGGGAACATGGATACGCAGTATTTT | CASSRTGNMDTQYF | TRBJ2-3 | . | . | TRBV5-1
TGTGCCAGCAGCTTTGGACTAGCGGGGGGGCCAGGAGATACGCAGTATTTT | CASSFGLAGGPGDTQYF | TRBJ2-3 | . | TRBD2 | TRBV9
TGTGCCAGCAGCCCTGACAGGGGAGTTGCAACTAATGAAAAACTGTTTTTT | CASSPDRGVATNEKLFF | TRBJ1-4 | . | TRBD1 | TRBV5-4
TGTGCCAGCAGCGGACCGACTAGAGGGGTCCTTGGAGGCAATGAGCAGTTCTTC | CASSGPTRGVLGGNEQFF | TRBJ2-1 | . | . | TRBV5-4
TGCGCCAGCAGCTTAGGCCTTGTGGAGATCGGCCTAAGCTATGGCTACACCTTC | CASSLGLVEIGLSYGYTF | TRBJ1-2 | . | . | TRBV5-1
TGCGCCAGCAGCCAAGTAGTAGCTCCGGCGGGGGAGCTGTTTTTT | CASSQVVAPAGELFF | TRBJ2-2 | . | . | TRBV4-1
TGTGCCAGCAGCTCCGGGGGGGCAGACCCAATGAACACTGAAGCTTTCTTT | CASSSGGADPMNTEAFF | TRBJ1-1 | once | . | TRBV9
TGTGCCAGCAGGGGGGGGACAGGGAACGGCTACACCTTC | CASRGGTGNGYTF | TRBJ1-2 | . | TRBD1 | TRBV6-1
TGTGCCAGCAGTTACGGGGACAGTGGAAACACCATATATTTT | CASSYGDSGNTIYF | TRBJ1-3 | . | TRBD1 | TRBV6-5
TGTGCCAGTAGTATGCCAGGACTCAGCACAGATACGCAGTATTTT | CASSMPGLSTDTQYF | TRBJ2-3 | . | . | TRBV19
TGCAGCGTTGAGATGACAGGGGGTGGAAACACCATATATTTT | CSVEMTGGGNTIYF | TRBJ1-3 | . | TRBD1 | TRBV29-1
TGTGCCAGCAGCCCCTCGACTCAGATGACTAACTATGGCTACACCTTC | CASSPSTQMTNYGYTF | TRBJ1-2 | . | . | TRBV7-9
TGTGCCTGGAGCTACGGGACAGGGAATTTATATGGCTACACCTTC | CAWSYGTGNLYGYTF | TRBJ1-2 | . | TRBD1 | TRBV30
TGTGCCAGCAGCTCTTCGACAGGGGTTTTTTACGAGCAGTACTTC | CASSSSTGVFYEQYF | TRBJ2-7 | . | TRBD1 | TRBV11-2
TGTGCCAGCAGTGTTCGGGAGACGGAAGGGCACACCATATATTTT | CASSVRETEGHTIYF | TRBJ1-3 | . | . | TRBV6-1
TGTGCCATCACGGACAGTACCTACGAGCAGTACTTC | CAITDSTYEQYF | TRBJ2-7 | . | . | TRBV10-3
TGTGCCAGCTCACCGATTTCTAGCAATGAGCAGTTCTTC | CASSPISSNEQFF | TRBJ2-1 | . | . | TRBV18
TGTGCCAGCAGATTGAACAGGGATTCACCCCTCCACTTT | CASRLNRDSPLHF | TRBJ1-6 | . | . | TRBV6-4
TGTGCCAGCAGCCCGTCGGGAGACGATCAGCCCCAGCATTTT | CASSPSGDDQPQHF | TRBJ1-5 | . | . | TRBV7-2
TGTGCCAGCAGCTTAGCACGAGCTCTTGGAGATCAGCCCCAGCATTTT | CASSLARALGDQPQHF | TRBJ1-5 | . | . | TRBV7-8
TGCGCCAGCAGCCAGACAGGGATGTACAATGAGCAGTTCTTC | CASSQTGMYNEQFF | TRBJ2-1 | . | TRBD1 | TRBV4-1
TGTGCCAGCAGTGAATACAGTTCACCCCTCCACTTT | CASSEYSSPLHF | TRBJ1-6 | . | . | TRBV25-1
TGTGCCAGCAGCCCCCCAGGGGCGCGGATCGAAGCTTTCTTT | CASSPPGARIEAFF | TRBJ1-1 | . | . | TRBV9
TGTGCCAGCAGTTCCCGGGACAGGATGGGCACTGAAGCTTTCTTT | CASSSRDRMGTEAFF | TRBJ1-1 | . | TRBD1 | TRBV6-1
TGCGCCAGCAGCGTCAGGGGGCAGGACATTCAGTACTTC | CASSVRGQDIQYF | TRBJ2-4 | . | TRBD1 | TRBV5-1
TGTGCCAGCAGCGTAGGACTTAGATTCACAGATACGCAGTATTTT | CASSVGLRFTDTQYF | TRBJ2-3 | once | . | TRBV9
TGTGCCAGCAGTGCCCTAGGACAGCGGAATCAGCCCCAGCATTTT | CASSALGQRNQPQHF | TRBJ1-5 | few | . | TRBV2
TGCGCCAGCAGCCCCATAGACAGGGACGGGGACGAGCAGTACTTC | CASSPIDRDGDEQYF | TRBJ2-7 | . | TRBD1 | TRBV5-1
TGTGCCAGTGGGCCGGAAATTTACTACGAGCAGTACTTC | CASGPEIYYEQYF | TRBJ2-7 | . | . | TRBV19
TGTGCCAGTAGTATAGTTCCTAGCGGGGCTTACGAGCAGTACTTC | CASSIVPSGAYEQYF | TRBJ2-7 | . | TRBD2 | TRBV19
TGTGCCAGCGCGTCCCTCCTCTACAATGAGCAGTTCTTC | CASASLLYNEQFF | TRBJ2-1 | . | . | TRBV7-9
TGTGCCAGCAGCGTAGATGGGACAGGGGTAATGCAGTATTTT | CASSVDGTGVMQYF | TRBJ2-3 | few | TRBD1 | TRBV9
TGTGCCAGTAGTATAACAGCTGAAGCTTTCTTT | CASSITAEAFF | TRBJ1-1 | . | . | TRBV19
TGTGCCAGTAGTATAATTGGAGGGAATCAGCCCCAGCATTTT | CASSIIGGNQPQHF | TRBJ1-5 | . | . | TRBV19